This T cell receptor (beta chain) originates from a study of CD4 T cells in relation to SARS-CoV-2 and coronaviruses. Study context: TCR beta CDR3s were sequenced after 10-day antigen culture of PBMCs. Overall study results and limits: Monoreactive clones expanded significantly more to SARS-CoV-2 than crossreactive clones did.

Germline V gene lookup returns CDR1 LNHNV and CDR2 YYDKDF (reference sequence). The V and J ends lost 2 bases and 6 bases respectively, with 17 bases between them. The CDR3 spans 16 residues. Assay used: immunoSEQ multiplex PCR; TCRdb lists only in-frame clones, some missing. The table has some 30,000 clones, roughly 76% seen once. Comments on this clone: Its matching antigen is unknown.

The sequenced sample was memory CD4+ T cells from PBMCs, cultured in vitro. The receptor comes from an adult with COVID-19. This chain joins TRBV15 and TRBJ1-5; a possible D gene is TRBD1 (5 bases). The CDR3 reads CATSRRHGGAGQPQHF. The DNA for the CDR3 is TGTGCCACCAGCAGACGACACGGCGGGGCTGGTCAGCCCCAGCATTTT.